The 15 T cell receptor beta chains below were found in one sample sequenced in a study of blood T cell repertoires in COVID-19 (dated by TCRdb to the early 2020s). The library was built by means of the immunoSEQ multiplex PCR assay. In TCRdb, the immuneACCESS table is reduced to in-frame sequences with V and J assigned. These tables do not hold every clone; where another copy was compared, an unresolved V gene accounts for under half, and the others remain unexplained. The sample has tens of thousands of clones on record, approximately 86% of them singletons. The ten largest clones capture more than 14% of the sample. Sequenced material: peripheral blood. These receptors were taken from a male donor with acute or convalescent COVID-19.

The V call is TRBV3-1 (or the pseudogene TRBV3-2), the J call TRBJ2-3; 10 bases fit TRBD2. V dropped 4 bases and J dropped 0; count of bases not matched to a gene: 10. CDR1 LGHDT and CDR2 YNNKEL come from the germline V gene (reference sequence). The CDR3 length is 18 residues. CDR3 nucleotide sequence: TGTGCCAGCAGCCCTACTAGCGGGGCGGGGGTGAGCACAGATACGCAGTATTTT. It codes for CASSPTSGAGVSTDTQYF.

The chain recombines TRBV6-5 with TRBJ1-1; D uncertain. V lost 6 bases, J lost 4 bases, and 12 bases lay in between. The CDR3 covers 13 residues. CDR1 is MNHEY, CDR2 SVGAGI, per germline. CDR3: CASSRLYSTEAFF. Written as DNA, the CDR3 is TGTGCCAGCAGCCGGTTATACAGCACTGAAGCTTTCTTT.

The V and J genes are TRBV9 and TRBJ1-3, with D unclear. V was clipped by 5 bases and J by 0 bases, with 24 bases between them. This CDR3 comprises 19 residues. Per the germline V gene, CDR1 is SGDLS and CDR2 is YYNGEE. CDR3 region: CASSPSSGVGSDSGNTIYF. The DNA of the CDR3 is TGTGCCAGCAGTCCATCCAGTGGAGTTGGAAGTGACTCTGGAAACACCATATATTTT.

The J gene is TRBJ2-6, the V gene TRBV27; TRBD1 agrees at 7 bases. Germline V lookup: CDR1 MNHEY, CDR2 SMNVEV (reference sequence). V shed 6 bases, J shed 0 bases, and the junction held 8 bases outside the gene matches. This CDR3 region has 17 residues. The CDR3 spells CASRAHGTVSGANVLTF. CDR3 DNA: TGTGCCAGCAGGGCCCACGGGACAGTCTCTGGGGCCAACGTCCTGACTTTC.

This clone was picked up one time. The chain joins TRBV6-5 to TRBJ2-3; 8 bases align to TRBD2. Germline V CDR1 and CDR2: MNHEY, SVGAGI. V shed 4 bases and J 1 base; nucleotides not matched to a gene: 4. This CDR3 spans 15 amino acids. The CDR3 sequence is CASSSRGVGTDTQYF. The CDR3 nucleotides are TGTGCCAGCAGTTCGCGGGGGGTGGGCACAGATACGCAGTATTTT.

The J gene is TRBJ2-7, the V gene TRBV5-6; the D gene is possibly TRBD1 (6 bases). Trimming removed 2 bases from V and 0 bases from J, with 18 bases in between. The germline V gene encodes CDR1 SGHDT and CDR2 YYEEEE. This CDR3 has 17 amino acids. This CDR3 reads CASSFSASGASSYEQYF. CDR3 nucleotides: TGTGCCAGCAGCTTCTCGGCCTCAGGGGCCAGCTCCTACGAGCAGTACTTC.

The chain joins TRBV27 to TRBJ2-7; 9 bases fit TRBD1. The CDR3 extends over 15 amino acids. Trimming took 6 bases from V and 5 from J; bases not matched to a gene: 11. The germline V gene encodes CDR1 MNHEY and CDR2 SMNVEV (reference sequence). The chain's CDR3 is CASRPGDRVIHEQYF. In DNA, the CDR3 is TGTGCCAGCAGACCCGGGGACAGGGTCATACACGAGCAGTACTTC.

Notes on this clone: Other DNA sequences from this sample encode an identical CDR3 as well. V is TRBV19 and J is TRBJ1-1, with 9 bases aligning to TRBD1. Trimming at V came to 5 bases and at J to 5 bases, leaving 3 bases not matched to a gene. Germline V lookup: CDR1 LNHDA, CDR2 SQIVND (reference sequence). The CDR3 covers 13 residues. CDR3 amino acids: CASSPDRGTEAFF. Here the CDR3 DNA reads TGTGCCAGTAGTCCGGACAGGGGAACTGAAGCTTTCTTT.

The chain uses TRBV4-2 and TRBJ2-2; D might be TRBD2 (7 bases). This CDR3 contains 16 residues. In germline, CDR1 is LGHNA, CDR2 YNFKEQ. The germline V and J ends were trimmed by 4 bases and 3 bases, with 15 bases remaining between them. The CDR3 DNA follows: TGTGCCAGCAGCCCGAAAGGGGGAGGGGACACCGGGGAGCTGTTTTTT. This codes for CASSPKGGGDTGELFF.

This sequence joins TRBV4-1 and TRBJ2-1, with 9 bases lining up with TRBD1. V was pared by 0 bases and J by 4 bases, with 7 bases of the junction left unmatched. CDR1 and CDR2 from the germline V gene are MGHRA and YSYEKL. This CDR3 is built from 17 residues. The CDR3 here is CASSQESGTGFYNEQFF. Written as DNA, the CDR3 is TGCGCCAGCAGCCAAGAGTCCGGGACAGGGTTTTACAATGAGCAGTTCTTC.

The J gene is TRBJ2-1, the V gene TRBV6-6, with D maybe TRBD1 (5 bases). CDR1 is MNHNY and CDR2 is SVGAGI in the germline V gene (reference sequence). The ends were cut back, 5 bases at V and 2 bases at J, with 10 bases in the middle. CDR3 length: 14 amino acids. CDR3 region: CASSASRAYNEQFF. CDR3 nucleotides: TGTGCCAGCAGTGCATCCAGGGCCTACAATGAGCAGTTCTTC.

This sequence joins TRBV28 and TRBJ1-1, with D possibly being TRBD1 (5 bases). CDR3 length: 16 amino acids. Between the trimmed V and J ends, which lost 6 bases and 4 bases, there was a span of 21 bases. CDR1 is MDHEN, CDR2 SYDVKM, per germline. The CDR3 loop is CASSGPNRRMGTEAFF. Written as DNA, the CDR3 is TGTGCCAGCAGCGGCCCGAACAGGCGGATGGGCACTGAAGCTTTCTTT.

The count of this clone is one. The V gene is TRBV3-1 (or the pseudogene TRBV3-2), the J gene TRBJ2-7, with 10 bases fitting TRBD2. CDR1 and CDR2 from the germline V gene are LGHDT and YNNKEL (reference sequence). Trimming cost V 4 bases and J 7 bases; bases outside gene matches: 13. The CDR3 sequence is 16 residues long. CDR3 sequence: CASSREAGGPGGEQYF. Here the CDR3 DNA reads TGTGCCAGCAGCCGGGAAGCGGGGGGGCCTGGAGGTGAGCAGTACTTC.

The CDR3 region has the DNA TGCGCCAGCAGCCAAGGGGAGGTACTATCCTACGAGCAGTACTTC. Its translation is CASSQGEVLSYEQYF. The chain employs TRBV4-1 and TRBJ2-7; a weak D match, TRBD2 (6 bases). Germline assignment: CDR1 MGHRA and CDR2 YSYEKL. This CDR3 spans 15 amino acids. The ends were cut back, 1 base at V and 1 base at J, with 11 bases in the middle.

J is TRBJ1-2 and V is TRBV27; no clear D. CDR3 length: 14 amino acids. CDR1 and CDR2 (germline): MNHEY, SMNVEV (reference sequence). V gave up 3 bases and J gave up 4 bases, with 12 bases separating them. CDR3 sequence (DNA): TGTGCCAGCAGTTTTTGGCCAGCGCCCTATGGCTACACCTTC. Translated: CASSFWPAPYGYTF.